The clone carrying this TCR beta chain occurred once. Antigen specificity is unknown. There are 14 residues in the CDR3. The ends were cut back, 4 bases at V and 6 bases at J, with 11 bases in the middle. Looked up from germline, CDR1 is KGHDR and CDR2 is SFDVKD. This record comes from a study of T-cell reconstitution after alpha-beta-depleted transplantation in children. Unique molecular identifiers were incorporated when the TCRbeta library was constructed. Using its own MiXCR run on the PCR reads, TCRdb lists one record per CDR3 protein. The sample lists roughly 400,000 distinct CDR3 sequences, roughly 44% occurring once. Study results and caveats: Several hundred rapidly expanded clones from non-depleted graft cells reportedly supplied alpha-beta T cells about two months post-transplant. At one year after transplant, newly produced T cells mostly accounted for T-cell counts and diversity.

The source is a girl aged 2 to 10 with aplastic anemia, due to receive a stem cell transplant. The chain has TRBV24-1 and TRBJ1-4; D is possibly TRBD1 (6 bases). The sample consisted of PBMCs, taken before TCRalphabeta/CD19-depleted stem cell transplant. DNA for the CDR3: TGTGCCACCAGTGAGCGGGGGGCTGATGAAAAACTGTTTTTT. It translates to CATSERGADEKLFF.